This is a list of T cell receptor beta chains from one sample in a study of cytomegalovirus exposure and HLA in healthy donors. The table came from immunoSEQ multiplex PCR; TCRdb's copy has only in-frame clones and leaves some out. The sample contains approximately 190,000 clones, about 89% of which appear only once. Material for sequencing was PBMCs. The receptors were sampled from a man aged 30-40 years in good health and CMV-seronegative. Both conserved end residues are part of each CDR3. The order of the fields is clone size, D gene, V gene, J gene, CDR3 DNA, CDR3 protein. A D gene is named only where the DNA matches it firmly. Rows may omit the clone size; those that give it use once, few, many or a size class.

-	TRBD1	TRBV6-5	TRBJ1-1	TGTGCCAGCAGATTTAATACAGGGGGCGCGATTGAAGCTTTCTTT	CASRFNTGGAIEAFF
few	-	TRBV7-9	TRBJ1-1	TGTGCCAGCGGTTCATTACAGGGAAACACTGAAGCTTTCTTT	CASGSLQGNTEAFF
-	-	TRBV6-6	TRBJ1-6	TGTGCCAGCAGCGGACACGACTCCTATAATTCACCCCTCCACTTT	CASSGHDSYNSPLHF
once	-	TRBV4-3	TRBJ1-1	TGCGCCAGCAGCCGAGCAAAGGCGGGAGGTGAAGCTTTCTTT	CASSRAKAGGEAFF
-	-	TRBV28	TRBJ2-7	TGTGCCAGCAGTCCTTTGACAGGACTGGGCCTCTACGAGCAGTACTTC	CASSPLTGLGLYEQYF
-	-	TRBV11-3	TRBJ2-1	TGTGCCAGCAGCTTTTTTACGACAGATGAGCAGTTCTTC	CASSFFTTDEQFF
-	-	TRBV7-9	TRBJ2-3	TGTGCCAGCAGCTTACGCGGGGTCGGGAGCACAGATACGCAGTATTTT	CASSLRGVGSTDTQYF
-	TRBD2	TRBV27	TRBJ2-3	TGTGCCAGCAGTTCACCGGGACTAGGAATAGATACGCAGTATTTT	CASSSPGLGIDTQYF
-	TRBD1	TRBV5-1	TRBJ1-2	TGCGCCAGCAGCCCCCAGGGGGCGGGGGTCTACACCTTC	CASSPQGAGVYTF
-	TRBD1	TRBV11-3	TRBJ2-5	TGTGCCAGCAGCTTAGGCGGGACAGGTTCGGCCCAGTACTTC	CASSLGGTGSAQYF
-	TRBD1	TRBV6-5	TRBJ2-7	TGTGCCAGCAGGACAACAGGGGGCTCCTACGAGCAGTACTTC	CASRTTGGSYEQYF
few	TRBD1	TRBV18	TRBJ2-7	TGTGCCAGCTCAAGACAGGGTCCCACTCGCGAGCAGTACTTC	CASSRQGPTREQYF
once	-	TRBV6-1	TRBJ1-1	TGTGCCAGCAGTGTAGTTCCCACTGAAGCTTTCTTT	CASSVVPTEAFF
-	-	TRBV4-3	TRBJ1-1	TGCGCCAGCAGCCAAGGGAGCATACGCAGGGGAACGACTGAAGCTTTCTTT	CASSQGSIRRGTTEAFF
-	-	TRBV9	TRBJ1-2	TGTGCCAGCGGGGAGGGCTACACCTTC	CASGEGYTF
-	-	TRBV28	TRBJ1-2	TGTGCCAGCAGTAGAATGGGGGCGCGTGGCTACACCTTC	CASSRMGARGYTF
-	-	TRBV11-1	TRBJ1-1	TGTGCCAGCAGCCCCTACCGAGGGAACACTGAAGCTTTCTTT	CASSPYRGNTEAFF
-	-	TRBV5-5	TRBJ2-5	TGTGCCAGCAGCTTGATAGAAGAGACCCAGTACTTC	CASSLIEETQYF
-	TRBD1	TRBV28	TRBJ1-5	TGTGCCAGCAGTCCCCTCACAGGGGGAGGTCAGCCCCAGCATTTT	CASSPLTGGGQPQHF
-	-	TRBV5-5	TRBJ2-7	TGTGCCAGCAGCTTGGCCAGTTCTGGCTACGAGCAGTACTTC	CASSLASSGYEQYF
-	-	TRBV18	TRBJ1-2	TGTGCCAGCTCAACCCCGGCAGGAGGGGAGGACTACACCTTC	CASSTPAGGEDYTF
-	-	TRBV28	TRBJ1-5	TGTGCCAGCCAGGTTGGCAATCAGCCCCAGCATTTT	CASQVGNQPQHF
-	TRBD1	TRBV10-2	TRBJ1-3	TGCGCCAGCAGGGAAGACCCCAGGGGGGCTGGAAACACCATATATTTT	CASREDPRGAGNTIYF
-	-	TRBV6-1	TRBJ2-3	TGTGCCAGCAGTGCCCAGGGGGGTATGCAGTATTTT	CASSAQGGMQYF
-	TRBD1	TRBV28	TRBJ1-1	TGTGCCAGCACCCTTCTTTCCACCGGGACAGGGTTCATGAACACTGAAGCTTTCTTT	CASTLLSTGTGFMNTEAFF
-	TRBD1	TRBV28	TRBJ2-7	TGTGCCAGCAGTTTATGGACCCGGGACAGCCTCGAGCAGTACTTC	CASSLWTRDSLEQYF
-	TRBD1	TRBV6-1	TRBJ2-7	TGTGCCAGCAGAGTTGGGACAGGGAGTCACGAGCAGTACTTC	CASRVGTGSHEQYF
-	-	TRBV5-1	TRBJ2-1	TGCGCCAGCAGCTTGGGCGGGGAAGGGTACAATGAGCAGTTCTTC	CASSLGGEGYNEQFF
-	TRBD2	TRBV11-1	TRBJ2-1	TGTGCCAGCAGCTTAGCGGAGGGCCTAGCGGGAGGAGATGAGCAGTTCTTC	CASSLAEGLAGGDEQFF